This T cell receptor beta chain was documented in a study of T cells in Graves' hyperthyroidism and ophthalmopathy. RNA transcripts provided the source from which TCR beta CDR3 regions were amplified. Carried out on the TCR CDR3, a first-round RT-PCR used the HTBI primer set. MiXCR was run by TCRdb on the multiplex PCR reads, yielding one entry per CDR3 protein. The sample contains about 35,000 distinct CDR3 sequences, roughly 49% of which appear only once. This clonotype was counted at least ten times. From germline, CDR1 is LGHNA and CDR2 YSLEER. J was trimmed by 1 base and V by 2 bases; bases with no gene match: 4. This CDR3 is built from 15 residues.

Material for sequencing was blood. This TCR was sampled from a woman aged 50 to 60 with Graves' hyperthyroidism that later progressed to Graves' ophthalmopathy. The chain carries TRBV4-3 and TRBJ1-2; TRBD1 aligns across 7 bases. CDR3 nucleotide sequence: TGCGCCAGCAGCCAATCCGGGACAGTTAACTATGGCTACACCTTC. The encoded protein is CASSQSGTVNYGYTF.